The 21 T cell receptor beta chains in this list originate from one sample, sequenced in a study of Ad26.COV2.S vaccination and SARS-CoV-2 variants. Libraries were prepared by immunoSEQ multiplex PCR; TCRdb keeps only in-frame clonotypes and omits some of them. Of some 410,000 clones detected, 92% appear once; the ten largest clones hold around 1.8%. The treatment here: 15 to 20 received Ad26.COV2.S at low or high dose, single or two shots; 5 received placebo; per-sample allocation not given. Vaccine and placebo recipients were sampled on day 63 after the first injection. The sequences come from peripheral blood, collected in a trial of Ad26.COV2.S vaccine versus placebo. All receptors derive from a person between 18 and 60 years old who received the Ad26.COV2.S COVID-19 vaccine or a placebo.

The chain couples TRBV6-5 to TRBJ1-1; D possibly corresponds to TRBD1 (5 bases). This CDR3 region has 15 residues. The V end was cut by 0 bases, the J end by 2 bases, with 10 bases between. Per the germline V gene, CDR1 is MNHEY and CDR2 is SVGAGI. The CDR3: CASSYSLRGNTEAFF. Written as DNA, the CDR3 is TGTGCCAGCAGTTACTCACTTAGGGGAAACACTGAAGCTTTCTTT.

Only one count was recorded for this clone. The chain is built from TRBV5-8 and TRBJ2-2, with a possible D match to TRBD1 (5 bases). The CDR3 is made up of 13 amino acids. The V end was cut by 6 bases, the J end by 0 bases, with 6 bases between. Germline V gene data show CDR1 as SGHTS and CDR2 as YDEGEE. DNA for the CDR3: TGTGCCAGCACGACAGCGAACACCGGGGAGCTGTTTTTT. Its protein product is CASTTANTGELFF.

This chain joins TRBV7-8 and TRBJ1-1, with 7 bases that match TRBD1. Germline V lookup: CDR1 SGHVS, CDR2 FQNEAQ. Unmatched junction bases numbered 6, after V lost 4 bases and J lost 4 bases. The CDR3 spans 14 residues. In DNA, the CDR3 is TGTGCCAGCAGCTCACGGTCAGGGGGCACTGAAGCTTTCTTT. Its protein product is CASSSRSGGTEAFF.

The chain employs TRBV7-9 and TRBJ2-1, with a tentative D call TRBD1 (6 bases). Trimming removed 6 bases at V and 0 bases at J, with 15 bases between. Germline-derived CDR1 and CDR2 are SEHNR and FQNEAQ (reference sequence). The CDR3 has 16 residues. The CDR3 DNA reads TGTGCCAGCAGTTGGCTTGGGGGCCCCTCCTACAATGAGCAGTTCTTC. The encoded protein is CASSWLGGPSYNEQFF.

In its sample, this clone was seen once. This chain's CDR3 is CASSYSRGEAFF. In DNA form, the CDR3 reads TGTGCCAGCAGTTACTCGAGGGGGGAAGCTTTCTTT. This chain links TRBV6-5 with TRBJ1-1; D perhaps matches TRBD1 (6 bases). CDR3 length equals 12 residues. Germline assignment: CDR1 MNHEY and CDR2 SVGAGI. Trimming pared 0 bases from V and 8 bases from J, leaving 7 bases between.

The chain recombines TRBV9 with TRBJ2-3; 13 nucleotides align to TRBD2. V was pared by 3 bases and J by 4 bases, with 5 bases of the junction left unmatched. Germline lookup yields CDR1 SGDLS and CDR2 YYNGEE. CDR3 size: 16 residues. Here the CDR3 reads CASSGRLAGGSDTQYF. The CDR3 bases are TGTGCCAGCAGCGGTAGACTAGCGGGGGGTTCAGATACGCAGTATTTT.

There are a few counts of this clone. The CDR3: CASRQGIVYEQYF. CDR3 DNA sequence: TGTGCCAGCCGGCAGGGGATAGTCTACGAGCAGTACTTC. The chain joins TRBV7-6 to TRBJ2-7, with D perhaps matching TRBD1 (6 bases). Trimming removed 8 bases from V and 3 bases from J, with 14 bases in between. Germline loops: CDR1 SGHVS, CDR2 FNYEAQ. There are 13 residues in the CDR3.

This chain links TRBV5-4 with TRBJ2-2; 9 bases align to TRBD1. Germline CDR1 reads SGHNT; CDR2 reads YYREEE (reference sequence). V lost 4 bases to trimming and J lost 4 bases; unmatched junction nucleotides: 8. The CDR3 spans 16 residues. CDR3 in amino acids: CASSPQGTGTTGELFF. Here the CDR3 DNA reads TGTGCCAGCAGCCCACAAGGGACAGGGACCACCGGGGAGCTGTTTTTT.

With regard to this clone: Additional DNA sequences in this sample encode the identical CDR3. The chain links TRBV6-5 to TRBJ1-1; a possible D gene is TRBD1 (5 bases). Trimming left V 3 bases short and J 1 base short, with 9 bases between. The CDR3 covers 14 residues. The germline V gene has CDR1 MNHEY and CDR2 SVGAGI. DNA of the CDR3: TGTGCCAGCAGTTATGGGACGGCGAACACTGAAGCTTTCTTT. Residues: CASSYGTANTEAFF.

A note on this clone: The sample has other DNA sequences that encode this CDR3 too. The chain joins TRBV27 to TRBJ2-2; no definite D call. The CDR3 loop spans 13 amino acids. The germline gives CDR1 MNHEY, CDR2 SMNVEV (reference sequence). V was clipped by 3 bases and J by 4 bases, with 6 bases between them. The CDR3 protein is CASSLWATGELFF. CDR3 nucleotide sequence: TGTGCCAGCAGTTTGTGGGCCACCGGGGAGCTGTTTTTT.

The sample holds a few counts of this clone. V gene TRBV9 combines with J gene TRBJ1-2; D gene uncertain. The length of the CDR3 is 17 residues. CDR1 and CDR2 (germline): SGDLS, YYNGEE. Trimming shortened V by 4 bases and J by 0 bases, and 19 bases separated the two germline ends. Here the CDR3 DNA reads TGTGCCAGCAGCTTCTCGAAGGACCACCCCGCTAACTATGGCTACACCTTC. It encodes CASSFSKDHPANYGYTF.

This clone was observed once. The J gene is TRBJ2-7, the V gene TRBV10-3; 9 bases line up with TRBD1. Germline V gene data show CDR1 as ENHRY and CDR2 as SYGVKD. With V trimmed by 3 bases and J by 1 base, 7 bases remained unmatched. The CDR3 sequence is 16 residues long. Here the CDR3 DNA reads TGTGCCATCAGTGACCCCGGGACAGGGAAATCCTACGAGCAGTACTTC. Encoded protein: CAISDPGTGKSYEQYF.

V is TRBV7-6 and J is TRBJ2-1, with TRBD1 matching 8 bases. CDR1 and CDR2 from the germline V gene are SGHVS and FNYEAQ. V gave up 5 bases and J gave up 0 bases; unmatched junction bases: 6. The CDR3 sequence is 16 residues long. CDR3 nucleotide sequence: TGTGCCAGCAGCACCCGGACAGGGAGCTCCTACAATGAGCAGTTCTTC. This sequence encodes CASSTRTGSSYNEQFF.

As to this clone: The sample holds other DNA sequences that translate to the same CDR3. The chain employs TRBV11-2 and TRBJ2-7, with a possible D match to TRBD1 (6 bases). The CDR3 spans 13 residues. CDR1 and CDR2 from the germline V gene are SGHAT and FQNNGV. V was pared by 1 base and J by 2 bases, with 6 bases between. CDR3: CASSLGTAYEQYF. DNA of the CDR3: TGTGCCAGCAGCTTAGGGACAGCCTACGAGCAGTACTTC.

Comments on this clone: A read error may produce the germline difference seen at one junction end. The rearrangement uses TRBV7-9 and TRBJ1-2; TRBD1 aligns across 7 bases. Germline CDR1 and CDR2: SEHNR and FQNEAQ (reference sequence). This CDR3 spans 10 amino acids. The CDR3 DNA reads TGTGCCATAAGGGACAGAAGCCTCGACTTC. It codes for CAIRDRSLDF. The full variable domain, its missing parts supplied by reference TRBV7-9 and TRBJ1-2, is DTGVSQNPRHKITKRGQNVTFRCDPISEHNRLYWYRQTLGQGPEFLTYFQNEAQLEKSRLLSDRFSAERPKGSFSTLEIQRTEQGDSAMYLCAIRDRSLDFGSGTRLTVV.

This chain joins TRBV5-5 and TRBJ2-3; tentative D call: TRBD2 (6 bases). Trimming removed 0 bases from V and 0 bases from J, with 11 bases in between. The CDR3 runs to 16 residues. CDR1 and CDR2 from the germline V gene are SGHKS and YYEKEE (reference sequence). As DNA, the CDR3 is TGTGCCAGCAGCTTGGTTGTGGGGACTAGCACAGATACGCAGTATTTT. The encoded protein is CASSLVVGTSTDTQYF.

This chain uses TRBV24-1 with TRBJ1-2; perhaps TRBD1 as D (6 bases). Germline V gives CDR1 KGHDR, CDR2 SFDVKD. This CDR3 region has 14 residues. V lost 4 bases and J 5 bases, leaving 13 bases between the germline ends. The DNA for the CDR3 is TGTGCCACCAGTGACAACAGGGTTTTATATGGCTACACCTTC. This gives the protein CATSDNRVLYGYTF.

The V and J genes are TRBV6-2 or TRBV6-3 and TRBJ2-7; D is undetermined. The CDR3 extends over 11 amino acids. Trimming removed 6 bases at V and 6 bases at J, with 9 bases between. The germline V gene encodes CDR1 MNHEY and CDR2 SVGEGT. CDR3 sequence: CASSKSGEQYF. For the CDR3, the DNA is TGTGCCAGCAGCAAATCGGGCGAGCAGTACTTC.

V usage is TRBV13 and J usage is TRBJ1-1; possible D gene TRBD1, 6 bases. CDR3 size: 14 residues. Germline V gives CDR1 PRHDT, CDR2 FYEKMQ (reference sequence). V was clipped by 4 bases and J by 2 bases, with 11 bases between them. The CDR3 protein is CASSSGQINTEAFF. The CDR3 DNA is TGTGCCAGCAGCTCAGGACAGATAAACACTGAAGCTTTCTTT.

The chain carries TRBV6-1 and TRBJ1-4; D uncertain. Germline assignment: CDR1 MNHNS and CDR2 SASEGT. V lost 3 bases and J 0 bases, leaving 11 bases between the germline ends. The CDR3 is made up of 16 amino acids. The CDR3 region has the DNA TGTGCCAGCAGTGAGTTTGCGGGGACAACTAATGAAAAACTGTTTTTT. It encodes CASSEFAGTTNEKLFF.

The V gene is TRBV11-3, the J gene TRBJ2-3; 8 bases map to TRBD2. With V trimmed by 5 bases and J by 6 bases, 16 bases remained unmatched. Germline-derived CDR1 and CDR2 are SGHNT and YENEEA. CDR3 size: 17 residues. CDR3 nucleotides: TGTGCCAGCAGCCCTGGCGGTGCGGGGGGTCTTCAGGATACGCAGTATTTT. The encoded protein is CASSPGGAGGLQDTQYF.